The present TCR beta chain was sequenced within a study of OX40 agonist ivuxolimab in advanced cancers. Blood was sampled at baseline, cycle 4 day 1, and cycle 7 day 1. This clone was recorded only once. The CDR3 is 13 amino acids. Germline CDR1 and CDR2: MNHEY and SVGAGI. With V trimmed by 8 bases and J by 1 base, 1 base remained unmatched. The repertoire was sequenced with immunoSEQ multiplex PCR; TCRdb's copy has only in-frame clones and lacks some. Of 50,000 to 80,000 clones in the sample, under 90% are singletons; the top ten hold approximately 2.2%. This TCR came from an adult with an advanced solid tumor such as melanoma, head and neck, liver or kidney cancer. The chain has TRBV6-5 and TRBJ1-1; 10 bases map to TRBD1. The material was CD4+ or CD8+ T cells sorted from blood, obtained in a trial of the OX40 agonist ivuxolimab. As DNA, the CDR3 is TGTGCCAGCTGGACAGGGGGGAACACTGAAGCTTTCTTT. Translated, it gives CASWTGGNTEAFF.